This T cell receptor beta chain was identified in a study of molecular identifiers for immune sequencing clone quantification. General study points: Over 98% of effector molecules, yet under 1% of naive-cell molecules, were held by clones above 20 RNA copies.

Concerning this clonotype: The antigen is undetermined. A much larger clone lies one base from this, so it may be a read error.

TCRdb re-called the PCR reads with MiXCR, one entry per CDR3 protein. The sample lists around 460,000 distinct CDR3 sequences, around 23% occurring once. The sequence derives from a human donor in good health. Some libraries in this study had Jurkat cell RNA spiked in. The sequenced sample was naive CD8+ T cells from blood, with Jurkat cell RNA spiked in. Sample subset: FACS-sorted CD8+CD4-CCR7+CD45RA+ naive T cells.

CDR3 loop: CASRDDRAYEQYF. The DNA of the CDR3 is TGTGCCAGCCGGGACGACAGGGCGTACGAGCAGTACTTC. This chain joins TRBV2 and TRBJ2-7; TRBD1 matches at 7 bases. There are 13 residues in the CDR3. V shed 8 bases, J shed 4 bases, and the junction held 8 bases outside the gene matches. Per germline, CDR1 SNHLY and CDR2 FYNNEI.